Listed below are T cell receptor beta chains from one sample, sequenced in a study of shared clonotypes between healthy human individuals. Data came from immunoSEQ multiplex PCR; TCRdb stores just in-frame clones and leaves some out. The table has about a million clones, roughly 75% seen once. The sequencing sample was made of memory CD4+ T cells sorted from blood. These TCRs come from a young man in good health. Each CDR3 is given with its conserved first and last residue. The order of the fields is clone size, J gene, V gene, D gene, CDR3 protein, CDR3 DNA. The D gene is left open where the match is weak. Clone size, where shown, is once, few, many, or a class for clones that have expanded.

>few|TRBJ2-2|TRBV5-1|.
CASSLGRENTGELFF
TGCGCCAGCAGCTTGGGACGCGAGAACACCGGGGAGCTGTTTTTT
>.|TRBJ2-7|TRBV6-5|TRBD1
CASSYLGGGQYF
TGTGCCAGCAGTTACTTAGGGGGCGGGCAGTACTTC
>.|TRBJ2-1|TRBV30|.
CACSGPYNEQFF
TGTGCCTGCTCAGGACCCTACAATGAGCAGTTCTTC
>.|TRBJ2-3|TRBV29-1|.
CSVALTAGTDTQYF
TGCAGCGTTGCCCTGACGGCGGGCACAGATACGCAGTATTTT
>.|TRBJ2-6|TRBV5-4|.
CASSTGGANVLTF
TGTGCCAGCAGCACCGGTGGGGCCAACGTCCTGACTTTC
>.|TRBJ2-3|TRBV10-3|.
CAISDDNTQYF
TGTGCCATCAGTGACGATAATACGCAGTATTTT
>few|TRBJ2-5|TRBV7-2|.
CASSLVPVFGETQYF
TGTGCCAGCAGCTTAGTGCCCGTCTTCGGGGAGACCCAGTACTTC
>.|TRBJ2-5|TRBV15|.
CATSRDPGTGETQYF
TGTGCCACCAGCAGAGATCCGGGGACGGGAGAGACCCAGTACTTC
>few|TRBJ1-2|TRBV11-2|.
CASSRHPGDNYGYTF
TGTGCCAGCAGCCGCCACCCCGGAGATAACTATGGCTACACCTTC
>.|TRBJ1-1|TRBV6-6|TRBD1
CASSYSGQGNTEAFF
TGTGCCAGCAGTTACTCGGGACAGGGGAACACTGAAGCTTTCTTT
>.|TRBJ1-2|TRBV15|.
CATSTTVNYGYTF
TGTGCCACCAGCACAACAGTTAACTATGGCTACACCTTC
>.|TRBJ2-6|TRBV19|TRBD1
CASSAWFGQGTGANVLTF
TGTGCCAGTAGTGCGTGGTTCGGACAGGGGACTGGGGCCAACGTCCTGACTTTC
>.|TRBJ1-2|TRBV10-3|.
CAISITGTINYGYTF
TGTGCCATCAGCATTACCGGGACGATAAACTATGGCTACACCTTC
>.|TRBJ1-5|TRBV29-1|.
CSVVSQAGQPQHF
TGCAGCGTTGTATCCCAGGCCGGGCAGCCCCAGCATTTT
>.|TRBJ2-7|TRBV4-3|TRBD1
CASSQESRGLYEQYF
TGCGCCAGCAGCCAAGAAAGTAGGGGGCTGTACGAGCAGTACTTC
>.|TRBJ1-3|TRBV6-5|TRBD1
CACRDRGSGNTIYF
TGTGCCTGTCGGGACAGGGGCTCTGGAAACACCATATATTTT